These 32 T cell receptor beta chains came from one sample sequenced in a study of cytomegalovirus exposure and HLA in healthy donors. Primers for the PCR totalled 60 Vbeta and 13 Jbeta. Repertoires were generated with immunoSEQ multiplex PCR, while TCRdb's copy carries only in-frame clones and drops some. The sample records a few hundred thousand clones, 80% to 95% being singletons. Sequencing used PBMCs. The source is a girl under 10 years old in good health and CMV-seronegative.

The rearrangement links TRBV4-2 to TRBJ1-1, with 10 bases identical to TRBD1. The CDR3 loop spans 18 amino acids. Germline CDR1 LGHNA, CDR2 YNFKEQ. V shed 2 bases, J shed 0 bases, and the junction held 9 bases outside the gene matches. CDR3: CASSQIIRQGALNTEAFF. The CDR3, as DNA: TGTGCCAGCAGCCAAATTATCAGACAGGGGGCCTTGAACACTGAAGCTTTCTTT.

The chain links TRBV27 to TRBJ2-1, with unresolved D. The germline V gene has CDR1 MNHEY and CDR2 SMNVEV (reference sequence). V shed 2 bases and J shed 8 bases, with 10 bases lying between them. The CDR3 length is 13 residues. The CDR3: CASSLTGADEQFF. The CDR3 region has the DNA TGTGCCAGCAGTTTAACGGGTGCGGATGAGCAGTTCTTC.

J is TRBJ2-7 and V is TRBV10-3; D possibly corresponds to TRBD2 (6 bases). Trimming took off 0 bases at V and 0 bases at J, with 12 bases between the two ends. From germline, CDR1 is ENHRY and CDR2 SYGVKD. The CDR3 totals 16 residues. This CDR3 is CAISESRLEGSYEQYF. The CDR3 DNA is TGTGCCATCAGTGAGTCGCGGTTGGAGGGCTCCTACGAGCAGTACTTC.

The chain recombines TRBV5-1 with TRBJ1-1, with D possibly matching TRBD1 (5 bases). Trimming removed 0 bases at V and 0 bases at J, with 12 bases between. CDR1 and CDR2 from the germline V gene are SGHRS and YFSETQ. This CDR3 is 16 amino acids long. This CDR3 is CASSLGTTNMNTEAFF. In DNA, the CDR3 is TGCGCCAGCAGCTTGGGGACAACTAACATGAACACTGAAGCTTTCTTT.

The chain carries TRBV27 and TRBJ1-1, with D hard to call. Germline V gene sequence: CDR1 MNHEY, CDR2 SMNVEV (reference sequence). Trimming left V 6 bases short and J 6 bases short, with 14 bases between. This CDR3 comprises 13 residues. CDR3 DNA: TGTGCCAGCAGGAGGTTACGGAGTGCTGAAGCTTTCTTT. Amino acid sequence: CASRRLRSAEAFF.

DNA of the CDR3: TGTGCCAGCAGGATGGGAGGTAGCAATCAGCCCCAGCATTTT. This sequence encodes CASRMGGSNQPQHF. The chain recombines TRBV27 with TRBJ1-5; D is uncertain. The CDR3 covers 14 residues. Trimming cost V 6 bases and J 0 bases, with 9 bases left between them. CDR1 and CDR2 from the germline V gene are MNHEY and SMNVEV (reference sequence).

V usage is TRBV6-1 and J usage is TRBJ2-7, with D maybe TRBD2 (6 bases). The V and J ends lost 9 bases and 2 bases respectively, with 17 bases between them. Germline assignment: CDR1 MNHNS and CDR2 SASEGT. This CDR3 is 14 amino acids long. The CDR3 sequence is CASFTRRGTYEQYF. Here the CDR3 DNA reads TGTGCCAGTTTCACTCGGCGGGGCACCTACGAGCAGTACTTC.

This chain connects TRBV5-1 to TRBJ1-1, with TRBD1 matching over 9 bases. Germline assignment: CDR1 SGHRS and CDR2 YFSETQ. The trim removed 0 bases at V and 11 bases at J, leaving 8 bases unmatched. The CDR3 has 14 residues. The CDR3 protein is CASSLGTGDLIAFF. CDR3 in DNA: TGCGCCAGCAGCTTGGGGACAGGGGACCTAATTGCTTTCTTT.

In regard to this clone: This sample includes further DNA sequences coding for the same CDR3. The chain couples TRBV7-9 to TRBJ2-7, with D perhaps TRBD1 (7 bases). V lost 4 bases and J 2 bases, leaving 15 bases between the germline ends. The CDR3 is 15 amino acids. Germline V gene lookup returns CDR1 SEHNR and CDR2 FQNEAQ (reference sequence). The CDR3 coding sequence is TGTGCCAGCAGCTCCCAGGGGGGAACAACCTACGAGCAGTACTTC. Translation gives CASSSQGGTTYEQYF.

The chain has TRBV30 and TRBJ1-4; 10 bases align to TRBD1. V lost 2 bases and J lost 5; bases outside the gene matches: 5. Germline CDR1 GTSNPN, CDR2 SVGIG (reference sequence). This CDR3 spans 15 amino acids. As DNA, the CDR3 is TGTGCCTGGAGTTCACGGACAGGGGGGAATGAAAAACTGTTTTTT. It codes for CAWSSRTGGNEKLFF. The variable domain in full, completed from reference TRBV30 and TRBJ1-4, reads SQTIHQWPATLVQPVGSPLSLECTVEGTSNPNLYWYRQAAGRGLQLLFYSVGIGQISSEVPQNLSASRPQDRQFILSSKKLLLSDSGFYLCAWSSRTGGNEKLFFGSGTQLSVL.

This rearrangement joins TRBV11-2 to TRBJ2-7; 8 nucleotides agree with TRBD1. In germline, CDR1 is SGHAT, CDR2 FQNNGV. The ends lost 5 bases at V and 3 bases at J; junction bases unmatched: 9. CDR3 length: 15 amino acids. Here the CDR3 DNA reads TGTGCCAGCAGCACATCAGGGGGCGGTTTCTACGAGCAGTACTTC. Amino acids: CASSTSGGGFYEQYF.

J is TRBJ1-3 and V is TRBV5-5, with 7 nucleotides matching TRBD1. Per the germline V gene, CDR1 is SGHKS and CDR2 is YYEKEE (reference sequence). The CDR3 runs 16 residues. V shed 4 bases and J 4 bases; nucleotides not matched to a gene: 11. The CDR3 protein is CASSHPTGEYGNTIYF. CDR3 DNA sequence: TGTGCCAGCAGCCACCCCACAGGGGAATACGGAAACACCATATATTTT. Looking up the rest from reference TRBV5-5 and TRBJ1-3 gives the full variable domain: DAGVTQSPTHLIKTRGQQVTLRCSPISGHKSVSWYQQVLGQGPQFIFQYYEKEERGRGNFPDRFSARQFPNYSSELNVNALLLGDSALYLCASSHPTGEYGNTIYFGEGSWLTVV.

This chain uses TRBV15 with TRBJ1-4; TRBD1 agrees at 7 bases. V lost 0 bases and J lost 0; bases outside the gene matches: 4. CDR3 length: 17 amino acids. Germline V CDR1 and CDR2: LNHNV, YYDKDF (reference sequence). The CDR3: CATSRDPQGATNEKLFF. CDR3 bases: TGTGCCACCAGCAGAGACCCCCAGGGGGCAACTAATGAAAAACTGTTTTTT.

There are a few counts of this clone. The genes are TRBV11-2 and TRBJ1-1; D is perhaps TRBD1 (5 bases). Trimming pared 5 bases from V and 1 base from J, leaving 8 bases between. Germline V lookup: CDR1 SGHAT, CDR2 FQNNGV. This CDR3 contains 13 residues. Written as DNA, the CDR3 is TGTGCCAGCAGCCTCAGGGAGAACACTGAAGCTTTCTTT. This encodes CASSLRENTEAFF.

This sequence joins TRBV6-1 and TRBJ1-1; 8 bases match TRBD1. V gave up 1 base and J gave up 5 bases; unmatched junction bases: 12. Per the germline V gene, CDR1 is MNHNS and CDR2 is SASEGT. The length of the CDR3 is 17 residues. CDR3 DNA sequence: TGTGCCAGCAGTGAAGGTCGAGGGCAGGGGGCTTGGACTGAAGCTTTCTTT. It is translated as CASSEGRGQGAWTEAFF.

Written as DNA, the CDR3 is TGTGCCAGCAGCGAGGACAGGGCTGATGCTTTTAACTATGGCTACACCTTC. The encoded protein is CASSEDRADAFNYGYTF. The chain combines TRBV5-8 with TRBJ1-2, with 8 bases aligning to TRBD1. The CDR3 contains 17 residues. The junction had 12 bases not matched to a gene; V was cut back by 4 bases and J by 1 base. From germline, CDR1 is SGHTS and CDR2 YDEGEE.

This clone was seen more than once but under ten times. The chain joins TRBV27 to TRBJ1-6; TRBD1 matches 8 bases. V was pared by 4 bases and J by 6 bases, with 5 bases of the junction left unmatched. The CDR3 totals 15 residues. Germline V lookup: CDR1 MNHEY, CDR2 SMNVEV (reference sequence). CDR3 amino acids: CASSSGTGGNSPLHF. In DNA, the CDR3 is TGTGCCAGCAGTTCCGGGACAGGCGGTAATTCACCCCTCCACTTT.

This clone was recorded once. The rearrangement uses TRBV6-5 and TRBJ2-2, with a weak D call TRBD2 (6 bases). The germline V gene has CDR1 MNHEY and CDR2 SVGAGI. The CDR3 has 13 amino acids. V was trimmed by 7 bases and J by 7 bases, leaving 13 bases between them. The CDR3 DNA sequence: TGTGCCAGCATAAAGGGAGCGGGCGGGGAGCTGTTTTTT. As protein: CASIKGAGGELFF.

The chain combines TRBV19 with TRBJ1-1; D not certain. Trimming took off 5 bases at V and 0 bases at J, with 13 bases between the two ends. This CDR3 region has 15 residues. The germline gives CDR1 LNHDA, CDR2 SQIVND (reference sequence). The CDR3 DNA reads as TGTGCCAGTAGTGCCAAACTCCCGATGAACACTGAAGCTTTCTTT. Encoded protein: CASSAKLPMNTEAFF.

The rearrangement links TRBV6-6 to TRBJ1-4; no clear D. Trimming left V 2 bases short and J 8 bases short, with 15 bases between. The CDR3 length is 15 residues. CDR1 and CDR2 from the germline V gene are MNHNY and SVGAGI (reference sequence). CDR3 DNA: TGTGCCAGCAGTTACATAGGGAGGGAGGAGGAAAAACTGTTTTTT. Protein product: CASSYIGREEEKLFF.

The V gene is TRBV5-6, the J gene TRBJ2-3; TRBD2 aligns across 12 bases. With V trimmed by 0 bases and J by 8 bases, 7 bases remained unmatched. The CDR3 is 16 amino acids. From germline, CDR1 is SGHDT and CDR2 YYEEEE. This CDR3 reads CASSLVSSGRGRTQYF. CDR3 nucleotide sequence: TGTGCCAGCAGCTTGGTGTCTAGCGGGAGGGGTCGTACGCAGTATTTT.

The gene calls are TRBV27 and TRBJ2-5; 10 nucleotides align to TRBD1. CDR1 and CDR2 from the germline V gene are MNHEY and SMNVEV (reference sequence). The ends lost 6 bases at V and 3 bases at J; junction bases unmatched: 10. This CDR3 spans 16 amino acids. In DNA form, the CDR3 reads TGTGCCAGCAGGAATCGGCCCGGGACAGGGGAAGAGACCCAGTACTTC. It encodes CASRNRPGTGEETQYF.

CDR3 sequence: CASSSDGEAFF. DNA of the CDR3: TGTGCCAGCAGCTCTGACGGGGAAGCTTTCTTT. The chain links TRBV7-9 to TRBJ1-1; D gene uncertain. Germline V gene lookup returns CDR1 SEHNR and CDR2 FQNEAQ (reference sequence). There are 11 residues in the CDR3. V was shortened by 4 bases and J by 8 bases, with 8 bases between the two germline ends.

The chain joins TRBV5-1 to TRBJ2-1, with TRBD2 matching 7 bases. The V gene end was trimmed by 0 bases and the J gene end by 8 bases; junction bases not matched to a gene: 11. This CDR3 has 16 amino acids. The germline V gene has CDR1 SGHRS and CDR2 YFSETQ. CDR3 residues: CASSLGGASGPYEQFF. The CDR3 DNA follows: TGCGCCAGCAGCTTGGGAGGGGCTAGCGGCCCGTATGAGCAGTTCTTC.

The chain employs TRBV28 and TRBJ1-6; tentative D call: TRBD1 (6 bases). The germline V gene has CDR1 MDHEN and CDR2 SYDVKM. Trimming shortened V by 5 bases and J by 2 bases, and 13 bases separated the two germline ends. The CDR3 sequence is 16 residues long. The CDR3 spells CASSLQGGTYNSPLHF. CDR3 DNA: TGTGCCAGCAGTCTACAGGGCGGTACCTATAATTCACCCCTCCACTTT.

The V gene is TRBV2, the J gene TRBJ2-6; no clear D. Trimming left V 2 bases short and J 0 bases short, with 5 bases between. CDR1 and CDR2 (germline): SNHLY, FYNNEI. CDR3 length: 15 amino acids. The CDR3 DNA reads TGTGCCAGCAGTGAACAAAACTCTGGGGCCAACGTCCTGACTTTC. Its translation is CASSEQNSGANVLTF.

Only one count was recorded for this clone. The J gene is TRBJ2-2, the V gene TRBV5-4; 16 nucleotides agree with TRBD2. Trimming removed 4 bases from V and 5 bases from J; junction bases left unmatched: 14. This CDR3 is 20 amino acids long. Germline V lookup: CDR1 SGHNT, CDR2 YYREEE (reference sequence). CDR3 nucleotide sequence: TGTGCCAGCAGCCCTTGGGCCGGGACTAGCGGGAGGGCCGGGACCGGGGAGCTGTTTTTT. This gives the protein CASSPWAGTSGRAGTGELFF.

The V and J genes are TRBV5-6 and TRBJ2-5; D gene ambiguous. The CDR3 length is 14 residues. Between the trimmed V and J ends, which lost 4 bases and 2 bases, there was a span of 12 bases. Germline-derived CDR1 and CDR2 are SGHDT and YYEEEE. The CDR3 here is CASSHAYRQETQYF. CDR3 DNA: TGTGCCAGCAGCCACGCCTATCGGCAAGAGACCCAGTACTTC.

The rearrangement uses TRBV27 and TRBJ2-7; perhaps TRBD1 as D (5 bases). CDR1 is MNHEY and CDR2 is SMNVEV in the germline V gene (reference sequence). The CDR3 totals 12 residues. The V gene lost 4 bases and the J gene lost 5 bases, with 9 bases spanning the gap. The CDR3 reads CASSSVRDEQYF. The CDR3 DNA is TGTGCCAGCAGTTCAGTCAGGGACGAGCAGTACTTC.

V gene TRBV19 combines with J gene TRBJ2-5; 9 bases line up with TRBD1. CDR3 length equals 16 residues. V lost 4 bases, J lost 1 base, and 7 bases stayed unmatched. CDR1 and CDR2 (germline): LNHDA, SQIVND (reference sequence). The CDR3 spells CASSNAPGQGQETQYF. CDR3 sequence (DNA): TGTGCCAGTAGTAACGCACCGGGACAGGGCCAAGAGACCCAGTACTTC.

The chain combines TRBV7-9 with TRBJ2-7; D remains unclear. The CDR3 consists of 14 residues. Trimming stripped 1 base from V and 4 bases from J, with 11 bases between. CDR1 and CDR2 from the germline V gene are SEHNR and FQNEAQ (reference sequence). CDR3 amino acids: CASSLDLVEYEQYF. CDR3 bases: TGTGCCAGCAGCTTAGACTTAGTAGAGTACGAGCAGTACTTC.

The CDR3 DNA reads TGCGCCAGCAGCTTGTCCCCCCGGGTCTATGGCTACACCTTC. The encoded protein is CASSLSPRVYGYTF. This chain uses TRBV5-1 with TRBJ1-2; D not certain. Germline V lookup: CDR1 SGHRS, CDR2 YFSETQ. The CDR3 spans 14 residues. Trimming took 1 base from V and 4 from J, leaving 11 bases between them.